This TCR beta chain was sequenced for a study of CD8+CD57+ T cells in acquired aplastic anemia. As for the study in general: DNA per sorted CD4+ or CD8+ sample ranged about 0.18 to 30 ug, averaging 3.2 ug. Broader study findings: It was found that roughly 31 CD8+ CDR3 sequences were shared between patients and controls.

An expansion of CD8+CD57+ cells by flow cytometry had been shown in patients chosen for sequencing. There was no therapy given to any patient before the blood sampling took place. The V end was cut by 2 bases, the J end by 2 bases, with 12 bases between. CDR1 is SGHRS, CDR2 YFSETQ, per germline. The CDR3 sequence is 15 residues long. Concerning this clonotype itself: Its antigen is still unknown.

Profiles of TCR beta VDJ and CDR3 were generated from a genomic DNA template. One entry per CDR3 protein, called by TCRdb with MiXCR from the reads. The table lists hundreds of thousands of distinct CDR3 sequences, around 33% of them singletons. The rearrangement joins TRBV5-1 to TRBJ2-3; a weak D match, TRBD2 (5 bases). The material sequenced was sorted CD4+, CD8+, or CD8+CD57+ T cells (not recorded which) from PBMCs. The clonotype originates from a human donor with aplastic anemia. CDR3: CASSFEGKITDTQYF. The CDR3 DNA reads TGCGCCAGCAGCTTTGAGGGCAAGATCACAGATACGCAGTATTTT.